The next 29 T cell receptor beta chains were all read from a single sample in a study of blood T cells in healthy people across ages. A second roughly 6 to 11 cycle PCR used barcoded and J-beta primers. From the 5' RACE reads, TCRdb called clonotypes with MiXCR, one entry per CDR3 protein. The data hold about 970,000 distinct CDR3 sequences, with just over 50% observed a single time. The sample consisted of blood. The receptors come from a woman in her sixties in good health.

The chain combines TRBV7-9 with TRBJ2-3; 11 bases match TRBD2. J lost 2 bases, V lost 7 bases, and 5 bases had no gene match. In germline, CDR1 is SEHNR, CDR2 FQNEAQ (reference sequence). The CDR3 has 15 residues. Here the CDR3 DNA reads TGTGCCAGCACCCGACTAGCGGGAATCACAGATACGCAGTATTTT. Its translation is CASTRLAGITDTQYF.

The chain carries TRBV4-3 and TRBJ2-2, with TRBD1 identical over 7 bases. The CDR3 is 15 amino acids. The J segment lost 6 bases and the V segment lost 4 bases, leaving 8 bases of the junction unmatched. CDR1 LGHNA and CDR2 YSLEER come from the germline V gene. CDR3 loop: CASSRNRGPAGELFF. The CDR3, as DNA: TGCGCCAGCAGCCGGAACAGGGGCCCGGCCGGGGAGCTGTTTTTT.

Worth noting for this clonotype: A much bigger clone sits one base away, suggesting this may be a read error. The chain's CDR3 is CASGTEGDTQYF. The CDR3 nucleotides are TGTGCCAGCGGAACGGAGGGAGATACGCAGTATTTT. This chain uses TRBV12-3 or TRBV12-4 with TRBJ2-3, with D perhaps TRBD2 (6 bases). V lost 8 bases and J 5 bases, leaving 11 bases between the germline ends. This CDR3 has 12 residues.

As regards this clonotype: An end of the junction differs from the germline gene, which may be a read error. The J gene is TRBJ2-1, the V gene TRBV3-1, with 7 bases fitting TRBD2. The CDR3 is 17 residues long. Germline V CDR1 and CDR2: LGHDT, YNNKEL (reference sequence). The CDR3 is CAGSHGKWGGAYNEQFF. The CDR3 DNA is TGTGCCGGCAGCCATGGAAAGTGGGGGGGGGCCTACAATGAGCAGTTCTTC.

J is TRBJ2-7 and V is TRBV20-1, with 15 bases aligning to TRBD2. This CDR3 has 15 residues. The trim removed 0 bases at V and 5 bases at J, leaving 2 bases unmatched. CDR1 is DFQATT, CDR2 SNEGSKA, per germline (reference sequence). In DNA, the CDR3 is TGCAGTGCTAGAGAGGGGACTAGCGGGAGGAACGAGCAGTACTTC. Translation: CSAREGTSGRNEQYF.

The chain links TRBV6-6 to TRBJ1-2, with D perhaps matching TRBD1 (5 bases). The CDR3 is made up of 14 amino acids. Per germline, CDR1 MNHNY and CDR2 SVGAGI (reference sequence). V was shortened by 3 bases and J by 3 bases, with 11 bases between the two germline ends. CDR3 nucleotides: TGTGCCAGCAGTTATGACAGCACTTACTATGGCTACACCTTC. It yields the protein CASSYDSTYYGYTF.

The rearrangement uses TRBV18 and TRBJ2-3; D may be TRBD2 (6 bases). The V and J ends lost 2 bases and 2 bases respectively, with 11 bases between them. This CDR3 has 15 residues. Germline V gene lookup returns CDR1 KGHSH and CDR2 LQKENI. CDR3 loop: CASSPVAATTDTQYF. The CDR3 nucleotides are TGTGCCAGCTCACCAGTAGCGGCCACCACAGATACGCAGTATTTT.

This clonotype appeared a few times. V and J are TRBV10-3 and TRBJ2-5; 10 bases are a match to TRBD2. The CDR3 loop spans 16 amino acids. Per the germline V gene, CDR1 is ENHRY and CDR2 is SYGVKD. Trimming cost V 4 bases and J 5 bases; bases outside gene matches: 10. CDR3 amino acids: CAISGPPSGSMETQYF. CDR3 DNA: TGTGCCATCAGTGGTCCCCCTAGCGGGAGTATGGAGACCCAGTACTTC.

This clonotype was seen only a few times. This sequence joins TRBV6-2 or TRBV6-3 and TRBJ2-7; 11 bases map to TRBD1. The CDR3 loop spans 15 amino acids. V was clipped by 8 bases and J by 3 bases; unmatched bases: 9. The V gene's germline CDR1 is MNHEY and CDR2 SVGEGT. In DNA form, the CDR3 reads TGTGCCAGCGGACAGGGGGCATTCTCTGTCTACGAGCAGTACTTC. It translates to CASGQGAFSVYEQYF.

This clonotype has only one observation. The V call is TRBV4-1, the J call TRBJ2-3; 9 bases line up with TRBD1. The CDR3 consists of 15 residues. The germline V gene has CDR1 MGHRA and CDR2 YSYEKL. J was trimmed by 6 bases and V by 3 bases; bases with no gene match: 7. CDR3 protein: CASSQGQGPTDTQYF. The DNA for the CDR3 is TGCGCCAGCAGCCAGGGACAGGGACCCACGGATACGCAGTATTTT.

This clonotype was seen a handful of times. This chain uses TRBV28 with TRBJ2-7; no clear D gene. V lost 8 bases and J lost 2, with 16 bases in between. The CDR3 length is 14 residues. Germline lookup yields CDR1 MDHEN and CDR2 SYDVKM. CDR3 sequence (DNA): TGTGCCAGCGGCCCCTGGGGATACCCCTACGAGCAGTACTTC. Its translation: CASGPWGYPYEQYF.

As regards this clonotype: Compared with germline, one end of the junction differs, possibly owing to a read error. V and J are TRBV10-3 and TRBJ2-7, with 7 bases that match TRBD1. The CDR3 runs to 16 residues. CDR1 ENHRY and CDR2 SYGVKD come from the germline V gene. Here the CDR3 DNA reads TGTGCCATCCGACGCAAAACAGGGGCGAACTCCGACGAGCAGTACTTC. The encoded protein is CAIRRKTGANSDEQYF.

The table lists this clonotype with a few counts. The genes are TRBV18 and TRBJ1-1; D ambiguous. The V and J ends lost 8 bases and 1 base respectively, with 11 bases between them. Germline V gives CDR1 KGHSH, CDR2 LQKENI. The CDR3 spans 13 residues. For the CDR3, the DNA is TGTGCCAGCAGTCCGCCGGGGAACACTGAAGCTTTCTTT. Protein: CASSPPGNTEAFF.

The CDR3 spells CASSQGSTKLGANVLTF. DNA of the CDR3: TGTGCCAGCAGCCAAGGATCTACCAAACTGGGGGCCAACGTCCTGACTTTC. This chain joins TRBV3-1 and TRBJ2-6, with D uncertain. Germline V gene lookup returns CDR1 LGHDT and CDR2 YNNKEL (reference sequence). The CDR3 length is 17 residues. The V end was cut by 1 base, the J end by 4 bases, with 14 bases between.

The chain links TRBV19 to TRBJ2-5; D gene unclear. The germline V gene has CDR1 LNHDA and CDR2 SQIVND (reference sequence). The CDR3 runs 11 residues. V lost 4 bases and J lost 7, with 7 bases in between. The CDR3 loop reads CASSTPGTQYF. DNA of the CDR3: TGTGCCAGTAGTACTCCCGGGACCCAGTACTTC.

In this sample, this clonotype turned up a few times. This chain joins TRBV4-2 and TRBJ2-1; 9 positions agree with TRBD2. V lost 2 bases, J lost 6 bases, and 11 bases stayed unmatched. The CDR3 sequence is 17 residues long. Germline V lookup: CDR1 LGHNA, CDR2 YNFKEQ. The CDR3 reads CASSQRLPSGISNEQFF. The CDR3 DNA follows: TGTGCCAGCAGCCAACGGCTCCCTAGCGGGATCTCCAATGAGCAGTTCTTC.

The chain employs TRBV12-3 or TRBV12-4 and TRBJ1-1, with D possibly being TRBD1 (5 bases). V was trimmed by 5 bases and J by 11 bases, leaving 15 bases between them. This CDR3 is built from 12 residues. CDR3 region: CASSPRWGYAFF. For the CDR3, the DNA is TGTGCCAGCAGTCCCCGTTGGGGGTATGCTTTCTTT.

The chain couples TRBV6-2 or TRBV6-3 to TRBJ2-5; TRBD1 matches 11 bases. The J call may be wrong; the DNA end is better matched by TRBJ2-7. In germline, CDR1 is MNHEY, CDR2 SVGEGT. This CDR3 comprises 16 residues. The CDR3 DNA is TGTGCCAGCAGACCCTCTTCGGACAGGGGGCGTCTCGAGCAGTACTTC. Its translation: CASRPSSDRGRLEQYF.

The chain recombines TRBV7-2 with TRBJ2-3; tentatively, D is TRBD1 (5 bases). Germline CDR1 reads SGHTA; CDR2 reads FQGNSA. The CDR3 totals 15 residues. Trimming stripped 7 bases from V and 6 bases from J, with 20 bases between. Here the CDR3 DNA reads TGTGCCAGCACCCCCACCCCACCAGGGCGGGATACGCAGTATTTT. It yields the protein CASTPTPPGRDTQYF. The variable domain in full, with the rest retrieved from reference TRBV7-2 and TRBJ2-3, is GAGVSQSPSNKVTEKGKDVELRCDPISGHTALYWYRQSLGQGLEFLIYFQGNSAPDKSGLPSDRFSAERTGGSVSTLTIQRTQQEDSAVYLCASTPTPPGRDTQYFGPGTRLTVL.

DNA for the CDR3: TGCAGTGCCTCCGGGACAGTCTATAATTCACCCCTCCACTTT. This translates into CSASGTVYNSPLHF. The chain carries TRBV20-1 and TRBJ1-6; 7 bases match TRBD1. Germline values: CDR1 DFQATT, CDR2 SNEGSKA (reference sequence). The CDR3 sequence is 14 residues long. With V trimmed by 6 bases and J by 3 bases, 5 bases remained unmatched.

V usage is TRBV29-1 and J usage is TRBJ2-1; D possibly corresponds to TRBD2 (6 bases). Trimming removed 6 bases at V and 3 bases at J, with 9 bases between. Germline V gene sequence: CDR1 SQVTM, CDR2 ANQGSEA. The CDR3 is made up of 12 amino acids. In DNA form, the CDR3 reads TGCAGCGTAGGGACTTTCTACAATGAGCAGTTCTTC. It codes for CSVGTFYNEQFF.

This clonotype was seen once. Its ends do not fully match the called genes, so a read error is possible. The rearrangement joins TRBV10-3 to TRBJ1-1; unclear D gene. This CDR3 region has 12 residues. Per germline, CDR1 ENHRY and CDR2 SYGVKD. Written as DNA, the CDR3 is TGTGCCATCAGTGAAATGAACACTGGAGCTTTCTTT. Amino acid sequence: CAISEMNTGAFF.

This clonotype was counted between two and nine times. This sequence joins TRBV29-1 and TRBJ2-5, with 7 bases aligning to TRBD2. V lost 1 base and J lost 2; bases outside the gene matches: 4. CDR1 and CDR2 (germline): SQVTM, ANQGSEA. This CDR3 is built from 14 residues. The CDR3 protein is CSVEGGSVQETQYF. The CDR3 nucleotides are TGCAGCGTTGAAGGCGGGAGTGTTCAAGAGACCCAGTACTTC.

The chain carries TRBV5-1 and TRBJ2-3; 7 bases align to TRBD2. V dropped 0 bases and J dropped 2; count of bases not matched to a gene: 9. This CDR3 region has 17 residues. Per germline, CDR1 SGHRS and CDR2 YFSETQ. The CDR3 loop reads CASSLDRPAGTTDTQYF. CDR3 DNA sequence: TGCGCCAGCAGCTTGGATCGGCCAGCGGGAACCACAGATACGCAGTATTTT.

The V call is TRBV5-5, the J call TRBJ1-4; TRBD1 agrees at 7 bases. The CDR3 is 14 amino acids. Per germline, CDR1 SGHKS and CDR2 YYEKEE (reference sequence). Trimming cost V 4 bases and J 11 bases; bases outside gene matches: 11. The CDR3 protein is CASSGTGQNSKLFF. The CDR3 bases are TGTGCCAGCAGCGGAACGGGACAGAACTCTAAACTGTTTTTT.

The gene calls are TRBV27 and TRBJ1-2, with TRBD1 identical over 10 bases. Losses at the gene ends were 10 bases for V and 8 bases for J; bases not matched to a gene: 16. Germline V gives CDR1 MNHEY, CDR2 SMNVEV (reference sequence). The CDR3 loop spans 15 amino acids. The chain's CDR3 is CATTRTGTGVGGYTF. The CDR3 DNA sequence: TGTGCCACCACGAGAACCGGGACAGGGGTCGGAGGCTACACCTTC.

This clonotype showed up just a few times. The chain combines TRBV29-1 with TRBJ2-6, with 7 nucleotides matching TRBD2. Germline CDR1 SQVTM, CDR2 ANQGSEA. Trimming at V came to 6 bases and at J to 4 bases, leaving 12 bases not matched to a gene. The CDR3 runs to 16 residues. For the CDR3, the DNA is TGCAGCGTGGGACGTACGGGAGGAACGGGGGCCAACGTCCTGACTTTC. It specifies CSVGRTGGTGANVLTF.

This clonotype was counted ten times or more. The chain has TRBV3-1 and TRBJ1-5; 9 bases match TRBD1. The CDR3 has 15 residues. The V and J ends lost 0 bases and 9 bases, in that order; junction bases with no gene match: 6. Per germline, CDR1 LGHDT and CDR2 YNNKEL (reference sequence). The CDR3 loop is CASSQDLGQGRPQHF. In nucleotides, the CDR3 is TGTGCCAGCAGCCAAGATCTGGGACAGGGTCGGCCCCAGCATTTT.

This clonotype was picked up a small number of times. CDR3 residues: CSARLGGGEQYF. CDR3 bases: TGCAGCGCCCGACTAGGGGGGGGCGAGCAGTACTTC. The chain recombines TRBV29-1 with TRBJ2-7; possible D gene TRBD2, 7 bases. This CDR3 has 12 amino acids. V lost 7 bases and J 6 bases, leaving 16 bases between the germline ends. Germline-derived CDR1 and CDR2 are SQVTM and ANQGSEA.